A single sample gave rise to the 18 T cell receptor beta chains below, sequenced in a study of T cells in localized non-small cell lung cancer. Sequenced by immunoSEQ multiplex PCR; TCRdb stores in-frame clones only, minus some. This table has about 40,000 clones, approximately 88% appearing once. Sequences were derived from peripheral blood, sampled before any cancer treatment. The receptors shown here come from a woman aged 35 to 70 with stage I lung adenocarcinoma.

The chain recombines TRBV19 with TRBJ1-1; TRBD1 matches at 12 bases. The ends lost 6 bases at V and 5 bases at J; junction bases unmatched: 16. The V gene's germline CDR1 is LNHDA and CDR2 SQIVND (reference sequence). The CDR3 totals 18 residues. In DNA, the CDR3 is TGTGCCAGTAGCCAGGGACGGGGACAGGGGGCCGGTAGGACTGAAGCTTTCTTT. Its translation is CASSQGRGQGAGRTEAFF.

This clone has just a few counts. This chain links TRBV29-1 with TRBJ2-3; D gene uncertain. This CDR3 has 13 residues. V gave up 1 base and J gave up 4 bases, with 9 bases separating them. Per the germline V gene, CDR1 is SQVTM and CDR2 is ANQGSEA. CDR3 in amino acids: CSVEVAAADTQYF. Written as DNA, the CDR3 is TGCAGCGTTGAAGTGGCTGCGGCAGATACGCAGTATTTT.

In its sample, this clone was seen a few times. The chain links TRBV27 to TRBJ2-2; tentative D call: TRBD2 (5 bases). Trimming left V 2 bases short and J 6 bases short, with 22 bases between. This CDR3 is built from 18 residues. Germline-derived CDR1 and CDR2 are MNHEY and SMNVEV (reference sequence). The chain's CDR3 is CASSLGRQSGWSPGELFF. For the CDR3, the DNA is TGTGCCAGCAGTTTAGGCCGACAAAGCGGTTGGAGCCCCGGGGAGCTGTTTTTT.

This clone was seen a single time. V is TRBV27 and J is TRBJ2-5; unclear D gene. V gave up 6 bases and J gave up 0 bases, with 5 bases separating them. The CDR3 runs to 12 residues. Germline-derived CDR1 and CDR2 are MNHEY and SMNVEV (reference sequence). CDR3 protein: CASRRNQETQYF. CDR3 nucleotides: TGTGCCAGCAGGAGGAACCAAGAGACCCAGTACTTC.

The chain combines TRBV30 with TRBJ1-1; D might be TRBD1 (5 bases). CDR1 is GTSNPN, CDR2 SVGIG, per germline (reference sequence). CDR3 size: 15 residues. Trimming cost V 0 bases and J 0 bases, with 11 bases left between them. In DNA, the CDR3 is TGTGCCTGGAGTGTCGAAGGGGCTTTGAACACTGAAGCTTTCTTT. Residues: CAWSVEGALNTEAFF. The whole variable domain, remainder taken from reference TRBV30 and TRBJ1-1, is SQTIHQWPATLVQPVGSPLSLECTVEGTSNPNLYWYRQAAGRGLQLLFYSVGIGQISSEVPQNLSASRPQDRQFILSSKKLLLSDSGFYLCAWSVEGALNTEAFFGQGTRLTVV.

The V and J genes are TRBV19 and TRBJ2-5; D remains ambiguous. Germline CDR1 reads LNHDA; CDR2 reads SQIVND (reference sequence). Trimming stripped 4 bases from V and 3 bases from J, with 6 bases between. This CDR3 is built from 12 residues. CDR3 nucleotides: TGTGCCAGTAGTAGAGAGAAAGAGACCCAGTACTTC. Its translation: CASSREKETQYF.

This chain links TRBV5-4 with TRBJ2-7; 11 bases align to TRBD1. Germline V lookup: CDR1 SGHNT, CDR2 YYREEE (reference sequence). The V gene end was trimmed by 4 bases and the J gene end by 1 base; junction bases not matched to a gene: 16. The CDR3 covers 19 residues. The CDR3 protein is CASSPHPIRDRGTSYEQYF. The CDR3 DNA reads TGTGCCAGCAGCCCTCACCCTATCCGGGACAGGGGGACGTCCTACGAGCAGTACTTC.

This sequence joins TRBV2 and TRBJ2-5, with a weak D call TRBD1 (6 bases). V lost 3 bases, J lost 2 bases, and 13 bases lay in between. Germline V lookup: CDR1 SNHLY, CDR2 FYNNEI. The CDR3 length is 15 residues. CDR3 sequence: CASSDLGTLQETQYF. In nucleotides, the CDR3 is TGTGCCAGCAGTGACCTCGGGACACTTCAAGAGACCCAGTACTTC.

This chain uses TRBV7-9 with TRBJ1-1; D is perhaps TRBD1 (5 bases). The CDR3 covers 14 residues. CDR1 and CDR2 (germline): SEHNR, FQNEAQ (reference sequence). V dropped 0 bases and J dropped 11 bases, with 16 bases sitting between them. The CDR3 region has the DNA TGTGCCAGCAGCTTAGCGTCGGGACCTCTAGGGGCTTTCTTT. Its protein is CASSLASGPLGAFF.

This chain uses TRBV27 with TRBJ1-2; TRBD1 is a possible D gene (6 bases). CDR3 size: 14 residues. Germline V gene lookup returns CDR1 MNHEY and CDR2 SMNVEV (reference sequence). V was trimmed by 5 bases and J by 13 bases, leaving 23 bases between them. The CDR3 bases are TGTGCCAGCAGTCCCCGTAGGTCGGGGGCAGGATCCACCTTC. Its protein is CASSPRRSGAGSTF.

The V and J genes are TRBV6-6 and TRBJ2-1; D perhaps matches TRBD1 (6 bases). The V end was cut by 5 bases, the J end by 4 bases, with 15 bases between. Germline loops: CDR1 MNHNY, CDR2 SVGAGI (reference sequence). The CDR3 contains 15 residues. CDR3 amino acids: CASSGGREGYNEQFF. In DNA, the CDR3 is TGTGCCAGCAGTGGGGGCAGGGAAGGGTACAATGAGCAGTTCTTC.

This clone was detected once. The V gene is TRBV4-2, the J gene TRBJ2-3, with TRBD2 identical over 7 bases. J was trimmed by 2 bases and V by 0 bases; bases with no gene match: 8. CDR1 is LGHNA and CDR2 is YNFKEQ in the germline V gene. This CDR3 spans 17 amino acids. Here the CDR3 reads CASSQEYGRTVTDTQYF. Here the CDR3 DNA reads TGTGCCAGCAGCCAAGAATACGGGAGGACTGTCACAGATACGCAGTATTTT.

J is TRBJ2-7 and V is TRBV6-6; D is perhaps TRBD2 (6 bases). CDR1 and CDR2 (germline): MNHNY, SVGAGI (reference sequence). Trimming stripped 5 bases from V and 3 bases from J, with 17 bases between. The CDR3 is 15 amino acids. In DNA, the CDR3 is TGTGCCAGCAGTCCAGAGGGGACTGGCGGCTACGAGCAGTACTTC. Translation: CASSPEGTGGYEQYF.

The chain employs TRBV5-1 and TRBJ2-5, with D perhaps TRBD2 (7 bases). The length of the CDR3 is 13 residues. The germline V and J ends were trimmed by 6 bases and 5 bases, with 14 bases remaining between them. The germline gives CDR1 SGHRS, CDR2 YFSETQ. The CDR3 spells CASTRGGEETQYF. CDR3 DNA sequence: TGCGCCAGCACCCGAGGGGGGGAGGAGACCCAGTACTTC.

The chain carries TRBV29-1 and TRBJ1-1; TRBD1 aligns across 9 bases. Germline V lookup: CDR1 SQVTM, CDR2 ANQGSEA. There are 15 residues in the CDR3. The V segment lost 6 bases and the J segment 1 base; nucleotides outside the gene matches: 9. In nucleotides, the CDR3 is TGCAGCGTGTCTTACAGGGGGCAGTCGAACACTGAAGCTTTCTTT. This gives the protein CSVSYRGQSNTEAFF.

The chain has TRBV28 and TRBJ2-5, with TRBD2 matching 10 bases. J was trimmed by 1 base and V by 4 bases; bases with no gene match: 6. This CDR3 comprises 16 residues. Looked up from germline, CDR1 is MDHEN and CDR2 is SYDVKM. The CDR3 DNA reads TGTGCCAGCAGTTCTGGACTAGCGGACATCCAAGAGACCCAGTACTTC. Translation gives CASSSGLADIQETQYF.

The sample holds one count of this clone. This chain connects TRBV4-2 to TRBJ2-3; no clear D gene. The V gene lost 4 bases and the J gene lost 2 bases, with 13 bases spanning the gap. CDR1 and CDR2 from the germline V gene are LGHNA and YNFKEQ. There are 15 residues in the CDR3. DNA for the CDR3: TGTGCCAGCAGCCCTCGATATGGGGACACAGATACGCAGTATTTT. Its translation: CASSPRYGDTDTQYF.

The rearrangement links TRBV2 to TRBJ2-5, with a tentative D call TRBD2 (6 bases). CDR3 length equals 16 residues. Germline V gene sequence: CDR1 SNHLY, CDR2 FYNNEI. Trimming left V 0 bases short and J 4 bases short, with 15 bases between. As DNA, the CDR3 is TGTGCCAGCAGTGAAGCCCCACTAGCCGGGGGAGAGACCCAGTACTTC. Amino acid sequence: CASSEAPLAGGETQYF.